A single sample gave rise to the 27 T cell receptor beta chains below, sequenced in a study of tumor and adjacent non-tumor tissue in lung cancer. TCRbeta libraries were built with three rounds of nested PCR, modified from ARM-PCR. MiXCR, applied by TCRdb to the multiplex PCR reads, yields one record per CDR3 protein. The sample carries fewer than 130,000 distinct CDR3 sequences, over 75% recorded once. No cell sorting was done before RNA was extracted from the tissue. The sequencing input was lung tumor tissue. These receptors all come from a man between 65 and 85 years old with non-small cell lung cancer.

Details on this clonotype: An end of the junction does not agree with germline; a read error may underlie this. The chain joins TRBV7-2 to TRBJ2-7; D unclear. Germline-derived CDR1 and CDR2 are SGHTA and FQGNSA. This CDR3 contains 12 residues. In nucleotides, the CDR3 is TGTGCTAGCAGCTTCGGCAGCTACGAGCACTACTTC. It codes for CASSFGSYEHYF.

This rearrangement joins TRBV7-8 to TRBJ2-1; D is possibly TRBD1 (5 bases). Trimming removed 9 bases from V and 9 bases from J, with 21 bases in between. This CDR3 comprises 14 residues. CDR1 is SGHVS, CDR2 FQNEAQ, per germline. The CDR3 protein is CASSPVPGMVEQFF. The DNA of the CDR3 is TGTGCCAGTAGCCCAGTCCCAGGGATGGTTGAGCAGTTCTTC.

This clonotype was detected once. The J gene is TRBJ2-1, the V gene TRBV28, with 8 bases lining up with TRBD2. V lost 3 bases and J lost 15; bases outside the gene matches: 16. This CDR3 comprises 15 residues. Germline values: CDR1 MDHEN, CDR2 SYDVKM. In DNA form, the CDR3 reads TGTGCCAGCAGTTTCAAGCGGGGGATTGGTGGTGAGTGGTTCTTC. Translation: CASSFKRGIGGEWFF.

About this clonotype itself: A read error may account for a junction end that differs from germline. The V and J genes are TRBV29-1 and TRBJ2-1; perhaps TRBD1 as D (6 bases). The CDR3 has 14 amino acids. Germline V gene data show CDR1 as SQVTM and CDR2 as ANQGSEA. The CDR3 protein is CSAVGRGTNNKQFF. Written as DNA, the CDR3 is TGCAGTGCTGTGGGCAGGGGCACAAACAATAAGCAGTTCTTC.

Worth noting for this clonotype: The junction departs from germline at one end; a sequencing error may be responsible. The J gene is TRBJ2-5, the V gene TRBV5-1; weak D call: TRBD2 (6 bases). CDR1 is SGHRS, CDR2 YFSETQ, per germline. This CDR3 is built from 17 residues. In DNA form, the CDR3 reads TGCGCCAGCAGTTTGGGGCTAGCGCGGAGGTGGCAAGAGACCCAGTACTTC. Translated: CASSLGLARRWQETQYF.

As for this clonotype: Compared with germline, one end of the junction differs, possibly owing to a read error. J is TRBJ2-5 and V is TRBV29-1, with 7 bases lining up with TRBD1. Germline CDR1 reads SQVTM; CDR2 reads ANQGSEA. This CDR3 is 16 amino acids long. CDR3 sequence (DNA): TGCAGGGCCAAGCCCTACCCCCGGACAGGTCAAGAGATCCAGTACTTC. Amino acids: CRAKPYPRTGQEIQYF.

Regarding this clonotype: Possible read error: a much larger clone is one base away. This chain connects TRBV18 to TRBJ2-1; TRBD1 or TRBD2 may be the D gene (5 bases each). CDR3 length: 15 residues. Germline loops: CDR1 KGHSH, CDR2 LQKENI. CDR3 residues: CPSSPGPSSYNEQFF. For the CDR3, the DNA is TGTCCCAGCTCACCGGGACCAAGCTCCTACAATGAGCAGTTCTTC.

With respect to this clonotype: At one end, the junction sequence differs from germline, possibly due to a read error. For the CDR3, the DNA is TGTGCCTGCAGCATCTTGGGACAGGGGAGAAGCACCATATATTTT. Its translation: CACSILGQGRSTIYF. The chain combines TRBV6-6 with TRBJ1-3, with 10 bases lining up with TRBD1. Germline CDR1 is MNHNY and CDR2 is SVGAGI (reference sequence). The CDR3 loop spans 15 amino acids.

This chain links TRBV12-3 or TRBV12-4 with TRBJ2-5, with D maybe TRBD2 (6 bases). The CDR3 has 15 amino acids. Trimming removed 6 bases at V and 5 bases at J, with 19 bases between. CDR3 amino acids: CASSRPSGVVETQYF. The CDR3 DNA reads TGTGCCAGCAGCAGGCCATCGGGAGTGGTGGAGACCCAGTACTTC.

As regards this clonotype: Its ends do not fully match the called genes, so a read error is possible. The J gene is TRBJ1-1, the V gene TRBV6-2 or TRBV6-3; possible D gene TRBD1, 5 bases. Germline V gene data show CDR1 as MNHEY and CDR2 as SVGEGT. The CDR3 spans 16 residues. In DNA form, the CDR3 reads TGTGCCAGCAGTTACGTGCGTCTGGGGGGTGACACTGAAGCTTTATTT. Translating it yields CASSYVRLGGDTEALF.

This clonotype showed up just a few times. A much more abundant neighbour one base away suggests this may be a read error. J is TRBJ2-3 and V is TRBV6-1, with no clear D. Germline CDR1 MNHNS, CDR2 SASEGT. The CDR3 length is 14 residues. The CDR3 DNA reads TGTGCCGGCAGTGCCTGGCTGGCGAAGAATACGCAGTATTTT. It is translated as CAGSAWLAKNTQYF.

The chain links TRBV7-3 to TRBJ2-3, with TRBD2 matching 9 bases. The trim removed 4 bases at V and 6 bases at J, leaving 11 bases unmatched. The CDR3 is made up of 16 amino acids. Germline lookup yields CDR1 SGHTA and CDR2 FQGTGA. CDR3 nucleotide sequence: TGTGCCAGCAGCTCAAGCCCGGGACTAGCAGGTGATACGCAGTATTTT. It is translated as CASSSSPGLAGDTQYF.

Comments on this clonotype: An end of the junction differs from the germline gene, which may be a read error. The CDR3 loop reads CASSQWGTYYVYTF. The CDR3, as DNA: TGTGCGAGCAGCCAGTGGGGCACATACTATGTCTACACCTTC. The J gene is TRBJ1-2, the V gene TRBV12-3 or TRBV12-4, with D maybe TRBD1 (5 bases). CDR3 size: 14 residues.

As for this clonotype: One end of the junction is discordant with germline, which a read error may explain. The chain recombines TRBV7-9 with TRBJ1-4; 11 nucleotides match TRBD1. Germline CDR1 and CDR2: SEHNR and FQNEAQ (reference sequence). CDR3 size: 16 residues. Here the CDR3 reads CASGRGQGVTNERLFF. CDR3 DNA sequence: TGTGCCAGCGGTCGGGGACAGGGGGTAACTAATGAAAGACTGTTTTTT.

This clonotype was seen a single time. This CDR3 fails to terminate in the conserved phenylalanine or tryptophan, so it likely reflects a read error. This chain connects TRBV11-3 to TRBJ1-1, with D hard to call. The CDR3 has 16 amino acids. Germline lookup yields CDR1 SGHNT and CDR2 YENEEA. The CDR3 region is CACSLFSVRMNTEAFS. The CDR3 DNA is TGTGCTTGCAGCTTATTCAGCGTCAGGATGAACACTGAAGCTTTCTCT.

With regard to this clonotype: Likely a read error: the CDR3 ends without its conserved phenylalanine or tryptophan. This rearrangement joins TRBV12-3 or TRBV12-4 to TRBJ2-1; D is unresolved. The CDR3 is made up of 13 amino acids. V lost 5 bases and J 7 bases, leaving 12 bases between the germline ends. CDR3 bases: TGTGCCAGCAGTCCAGAGATGTATAATGAGCAGTTCCTC. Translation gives CASSPEMYNEQFL.

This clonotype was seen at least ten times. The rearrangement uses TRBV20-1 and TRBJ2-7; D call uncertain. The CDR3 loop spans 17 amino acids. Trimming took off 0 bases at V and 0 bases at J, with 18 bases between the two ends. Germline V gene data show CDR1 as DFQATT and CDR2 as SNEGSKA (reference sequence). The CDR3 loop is CSARDPTIRTNSYEQYF. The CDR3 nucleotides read TGCAGTGCTAGAGATCCGACAATCAGGACGAACTCCTACGAGCAGTACTTC.

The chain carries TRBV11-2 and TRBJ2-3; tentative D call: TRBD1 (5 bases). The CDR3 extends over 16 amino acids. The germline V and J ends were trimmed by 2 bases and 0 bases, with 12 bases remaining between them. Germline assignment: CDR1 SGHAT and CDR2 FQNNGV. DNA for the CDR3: TGTGCCAGCAGCTTATCTCAGGGTCGAAGCACAGATACGCAGTATTTT. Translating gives CASSLSQGRSTDTQYF. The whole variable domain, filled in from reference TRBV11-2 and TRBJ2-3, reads EAGVAQSPRYKIIEKRQSVAFWCNPISGHATLYWYQQILGQGPKLLIQFQNNGVVDDSQLPKDRFSAERLKGVDSTLKIQPAKLEDSAVYLCASSLSQGRSTDTQYFGPGTRLTVL.

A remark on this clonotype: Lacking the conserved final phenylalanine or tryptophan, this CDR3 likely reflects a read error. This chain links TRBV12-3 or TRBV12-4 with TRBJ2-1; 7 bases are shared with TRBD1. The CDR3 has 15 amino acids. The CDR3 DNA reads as TGTGCTAGCAGTCCGGACAGGAGCTCCTACAATGAGCAGTTCTCC. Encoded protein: CASSPDRSSYNEQFS.

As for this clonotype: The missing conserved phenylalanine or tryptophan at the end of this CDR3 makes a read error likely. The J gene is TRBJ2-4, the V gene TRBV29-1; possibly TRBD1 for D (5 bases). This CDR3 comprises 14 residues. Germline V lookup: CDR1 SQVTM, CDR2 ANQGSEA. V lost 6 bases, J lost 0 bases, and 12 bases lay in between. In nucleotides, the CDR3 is TGCAGCGTAGATAACAGGCTAGCCAAAAACATTCAGTACTTA. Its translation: CSVDNRLAKNIQYL.

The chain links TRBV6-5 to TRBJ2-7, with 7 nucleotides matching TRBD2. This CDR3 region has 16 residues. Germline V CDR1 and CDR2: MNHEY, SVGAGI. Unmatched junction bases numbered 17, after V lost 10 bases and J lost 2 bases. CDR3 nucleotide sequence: TGTGCCAACTGTCCTGCGGGAGCGAGGGAAACCTACGAGCAGTACTTC. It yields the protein CANCPAGARETYEQYF.

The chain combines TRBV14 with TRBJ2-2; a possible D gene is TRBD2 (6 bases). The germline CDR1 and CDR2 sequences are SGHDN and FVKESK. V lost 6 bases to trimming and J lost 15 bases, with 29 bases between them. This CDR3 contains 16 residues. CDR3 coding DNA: TGTGCCAGCAGGCGAACTGGCGGAGCGAACACCGGGGACTTGTTTTTT. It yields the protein CASRRTGGANTGDLFF.

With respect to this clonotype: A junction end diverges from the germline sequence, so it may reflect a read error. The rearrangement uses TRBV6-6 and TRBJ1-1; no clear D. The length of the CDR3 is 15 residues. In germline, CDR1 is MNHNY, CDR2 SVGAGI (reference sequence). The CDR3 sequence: CASSYPRRQNTEALF. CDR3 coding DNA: TGTGCCAGCAGTTACCCGCGACGGCAAAACACTGAAGCTTTATTT.

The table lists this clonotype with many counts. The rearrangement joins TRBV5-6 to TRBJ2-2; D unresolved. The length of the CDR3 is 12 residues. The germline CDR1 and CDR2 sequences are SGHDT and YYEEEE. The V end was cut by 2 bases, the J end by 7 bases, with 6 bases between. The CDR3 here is CASSFVSGELFF. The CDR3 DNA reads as TGTGCCAGCAGCTTCGTTAGCGGGGAGCTGTTTTTT.

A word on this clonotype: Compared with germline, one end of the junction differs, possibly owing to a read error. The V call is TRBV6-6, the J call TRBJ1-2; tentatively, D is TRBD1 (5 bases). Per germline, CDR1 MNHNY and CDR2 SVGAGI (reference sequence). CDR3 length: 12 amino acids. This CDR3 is CAGSWQGKGYIF. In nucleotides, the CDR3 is TGTGCCGGCAGTTGGCAGGGTAAAGGCTACATCTTC.

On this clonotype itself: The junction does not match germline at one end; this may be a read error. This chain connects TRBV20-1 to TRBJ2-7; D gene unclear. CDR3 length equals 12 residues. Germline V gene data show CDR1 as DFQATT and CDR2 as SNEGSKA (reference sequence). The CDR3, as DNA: TGCAGTGCCGCAGACGGTTCCTACGAGCAGCATTTC. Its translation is CSAADGSYEQHF.

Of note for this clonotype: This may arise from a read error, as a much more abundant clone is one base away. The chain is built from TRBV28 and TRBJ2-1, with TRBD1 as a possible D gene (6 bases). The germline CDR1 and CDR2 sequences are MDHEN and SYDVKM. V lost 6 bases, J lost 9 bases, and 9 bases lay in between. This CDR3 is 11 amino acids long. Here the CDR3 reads CASRNRVEQFF. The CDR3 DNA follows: TGTGCCAGCAGAAACAGGGTTGAGCAGTTCTTC.